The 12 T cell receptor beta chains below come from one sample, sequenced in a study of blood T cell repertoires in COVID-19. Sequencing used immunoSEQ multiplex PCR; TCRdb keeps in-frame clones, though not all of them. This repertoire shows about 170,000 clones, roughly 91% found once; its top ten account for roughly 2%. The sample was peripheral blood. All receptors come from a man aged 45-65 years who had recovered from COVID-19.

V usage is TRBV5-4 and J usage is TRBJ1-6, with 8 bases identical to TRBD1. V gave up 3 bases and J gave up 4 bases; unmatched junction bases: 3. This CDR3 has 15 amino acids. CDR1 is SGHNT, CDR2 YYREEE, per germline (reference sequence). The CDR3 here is CASSWDRPYNSPLHF. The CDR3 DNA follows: TGTGCCAGCAGCTGGGACAGGCCATATAATTCACCCCTCCACTTT.

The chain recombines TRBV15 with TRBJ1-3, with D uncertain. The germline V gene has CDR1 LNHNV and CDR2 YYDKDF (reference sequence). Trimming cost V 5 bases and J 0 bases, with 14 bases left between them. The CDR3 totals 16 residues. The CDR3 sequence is CATSSQWWSSGNTIYF. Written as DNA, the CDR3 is TGTGCCACCAGCTCCCAGTGGTGGAGCTCTGGAAACACCATATATTTT. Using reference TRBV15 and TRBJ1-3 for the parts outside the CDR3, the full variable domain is DAMVIQNPRYQVTQFGKPVTLSCSQTLNHNVMYWYQQKSSQAPKLLFHYYDKDFNNEADTPDNFQSRRPNTSFCFLDIRSPGLGDTAMYLCATSSQWWSSGNTIYFGEGSWLTVV.

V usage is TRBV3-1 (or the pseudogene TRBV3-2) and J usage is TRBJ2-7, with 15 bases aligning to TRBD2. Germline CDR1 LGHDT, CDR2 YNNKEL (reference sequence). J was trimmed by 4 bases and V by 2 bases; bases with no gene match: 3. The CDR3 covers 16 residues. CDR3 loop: CASSQMGLAGGYEQYF. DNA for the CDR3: TGTGCCAGCAGCCAAATGGGACTAGCGGGAGGATACGAGCAGTACTTC.

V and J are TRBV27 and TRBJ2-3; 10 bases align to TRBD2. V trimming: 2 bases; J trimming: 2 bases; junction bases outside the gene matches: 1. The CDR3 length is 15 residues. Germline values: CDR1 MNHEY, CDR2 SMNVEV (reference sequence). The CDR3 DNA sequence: TGTGCCAGCAGTTTACTAGCGGGAGCCACAGATACGCAGTATTTT. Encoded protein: CASSLLAGATDTQYF.

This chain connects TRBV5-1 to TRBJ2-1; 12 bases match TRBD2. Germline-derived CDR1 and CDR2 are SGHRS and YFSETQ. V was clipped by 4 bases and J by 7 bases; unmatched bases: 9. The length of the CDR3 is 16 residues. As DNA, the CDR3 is TGCGCCAGCAGCAACCTAGCGGGGGGGGCCGAGAATGAGCAGTTCTTC. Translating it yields CASSNLAGGAENEQFF. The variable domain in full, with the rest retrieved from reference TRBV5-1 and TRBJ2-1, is KAGVTQTPRYLIKTRGQQVTLSCSPISGHRSVSWYQQTPGQGLQFLFEYFSETQRNKGNFPGRFSGRQFSNSRSEMNVSTLELGDSALYLCASSNLAGGAENEQFFGPGTRLTVL.

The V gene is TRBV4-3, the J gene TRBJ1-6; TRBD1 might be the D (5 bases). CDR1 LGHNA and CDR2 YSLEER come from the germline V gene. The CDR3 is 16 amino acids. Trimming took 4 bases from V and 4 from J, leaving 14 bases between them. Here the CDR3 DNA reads TGCGCCAGCAGCCGAGCGGGACGGGGATATAATTCACCCCTCCACTTT. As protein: CASSRAGRGYNSPLHF.

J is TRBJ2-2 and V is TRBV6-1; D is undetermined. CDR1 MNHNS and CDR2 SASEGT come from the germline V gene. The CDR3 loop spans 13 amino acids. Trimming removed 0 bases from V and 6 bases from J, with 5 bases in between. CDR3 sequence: CASSEAHSGELFF. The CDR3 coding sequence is TGTGCCAGCAGTGAAGCCCACTCCGGGGAGCTGTTTTTT.

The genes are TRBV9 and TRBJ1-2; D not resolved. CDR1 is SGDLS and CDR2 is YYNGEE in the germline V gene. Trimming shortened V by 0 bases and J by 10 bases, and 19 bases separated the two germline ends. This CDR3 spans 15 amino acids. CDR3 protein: CASSVANSALPVYTF. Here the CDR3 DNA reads TGTGCCAGCAGCGTAGCTAACAGTGCCCTCCCGGTCTACACCTTC.

CDR3 nucleotides: TGTGCCAGCAGTCCTAGCGGGGGCCCCTACAATGAGCAGTTCTTC. This gives the protein CASSPSGGPYNEQFF. The chain is built from TRBV6-5 and TRBJ2-1; 10 nucleotides line up with TRBD2. Per germline, CDR1 MNHEY and CDR2 SVGAGI. V was pared by 5 bases and J by 2 bases, with 3 bases of the junction left unmatched. The length of the CDR3 is 15 residues.

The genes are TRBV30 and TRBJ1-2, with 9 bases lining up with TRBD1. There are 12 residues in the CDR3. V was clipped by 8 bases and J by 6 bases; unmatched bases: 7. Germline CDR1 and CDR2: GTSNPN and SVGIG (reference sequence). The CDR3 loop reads CASPWDRDGYTF. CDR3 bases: TGTGCCAGTCCGTGGGACAGGGATGGCTACACCTTC.

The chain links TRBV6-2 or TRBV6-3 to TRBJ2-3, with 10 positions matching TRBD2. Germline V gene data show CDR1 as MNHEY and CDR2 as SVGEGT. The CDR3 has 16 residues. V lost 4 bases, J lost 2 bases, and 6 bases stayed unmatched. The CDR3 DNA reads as TGTGCCAGCAGTTCATGGACTAGCGGAGACACAGATACGCAGTATTTT. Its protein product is CASSSWTSGDTDTQYF.

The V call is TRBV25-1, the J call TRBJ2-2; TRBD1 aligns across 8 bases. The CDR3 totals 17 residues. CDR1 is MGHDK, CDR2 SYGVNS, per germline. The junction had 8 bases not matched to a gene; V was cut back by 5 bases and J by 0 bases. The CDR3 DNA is TGTGCCAGCAGTCAGCCAGGGGGCCTTCCGAACACCGGGGAGCTGTTTTTT. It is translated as CASSQPGGLPNTGELFF.